The 4 T cell receptor beta chains below come from one sample, sequenced in a study of human T cells and chemical hapten exposure. TCRdb passed the RACE reads through MiXCR, listing each CDR3 protein once. The data hold some 64,000 distinct CDR3 sequences, with 11% observed a single time. Time point given: patch test 3, about 24 weeks after DPC sensitization. Documented treatment: therapeutic diphenylcyclopropenone sensitization with weekly scalp DPC. The source material was whole blood, sampled in connection with sensitization to the hapten diphenylcyclopropenone (DPC). The receptors shown here come from a woman under 40 with alopecia areata. Some clones in this sample may be carry-over from other donors' samples.

The sample holds many counts of this clonotype. This chain connects TRBV6-6 to TRBJ2-7; 7 nucleotides align to TRBD1. With 10 bases clipped from V and 4 bases from J, the junction kept 10 bases outside the gene matches. Germline-derived CDR1 and CDR2 are MNHNY and SVGAGI (reference sequence). The CDR3 has 13 amino acids. CDR3 nucleotide sequence: TGTGCCACCAAAACAGGGGATGAGTACGAGCAGTACTTC. It yields the protein CATKTGDEYEQYF.

The table lists this clonotype with a few counts. Germline and junction disagree at one end, which may indicate a read error. This rearrangement joins TRBV5-6 to TRBJ2-3; the D call may be TRBD1 or TRBD2 (5 bases each). CDR1 is SGHDT and CDR2 is YYEEEE in the germline V gene. The CDR3 has 15 amino acids. CDR3 nucleotide sequence: TGTGCCAGCAGCTCTCCGGGACCCAGCACAAATACGCAGTATTTT. As protein: CASSSPGPSTNTQYF.

The chain couples TRBV30 to TRBJ2-3, with D perhaps TRBD2 (6 bases). The germline V and J ends were trimmed by 4 bases and 4 bases, with 12 bases remaining between them. Per the germline V gene, CDR1 is GTSNPN and CDR2 is SVGIG (reference sequence). The CDR3 contains 13 residues. CDR3 DNA: TGTGCCTGGACCCCCCCGGGGGCAGATACGCAGTATTTT. Amino acids: CAWTPPGADTQYF.

This clonotype was seen a few times. This sequence joins TRBV9 and TRBJ1-4; D unresolved. The CDR3 is 15 residues long. The germline V and J ends were trimmed by 0 bases and 8 bases, with 14 bases remaining between them. Germline lookup yields CDR1 SGDLS and CDR2 YYNGEE. This CDR3 is CASSVEESLGEKLFF. CDR3 DNA sequence: TGTGCCAGCAGCGTAGAGGAGAGCCTGGGGGAAAAACTGTTTTTT.